The rows below give T cell receptor beta chains drawn from one sample of a study of cytomegalovirus exposure and HLA in healthy donors. The data were produced by immunoSEQ multiplex PCR, yet TCRdb's version contains in-frame clones alone and is incomplete. The sample records over 50,000 clones, roughly 90% being singletons. The sample comprised PBMCs. Receptor source: a man aged 25 to 40 in good health and CMV-seropositive. CDR3s include the opening cysteine and the closing phenylalanine or tryptophan. A D gene is named only where the DNA matches it firmly. Size is stated for part of the rows, as once, few or many counts, or as a class when the clone is expanded.

NA	TRBJ2-3	NA	TRBV4-1	TGCGCCAGCAGCCAAGATCACGGGGAGCTTAGCACAGATACGCAGTATTTT	CASSQDHGELSTDTQYF
NA	TRBJ2-7	NA	TRBV5-1	TGCGCCAGCAGCTTTGAAGTCGCGGGCGAGCAGTACTTC	CASSFEVAGEQYF
NA	TRBJ1-4	NA	TRBV4-1	TGCGCCAGCAGCCAAGACAGGGGTAATGAAAAACTGTTTTTT	CASSQDRGNEKLFF
TRBD1	TRBJ2-5	NA	TRBV4-3	TGCGCCAGCAGCCAAGAAAGGGGGCGCATGGGAGAGACCCAGTACTTC	CASSQERGRMGETQYF
NA	TRBJ2-7	NA	TRBV13	TGTGCCAGCAGCTCCCGGAGGGGAAGCGACGAGCAGTACTTC	CASSSRRGSDEQYF
TRBD1	TRBJ2-7	NA	TRBV28	TGTGCCAGCAGTCCCTGGACAGGGCGTAGCGACGAGCAGTACTTC	CASSPWTGRSDEQYF
NA	TRBJ2-7	NA	TRBV4-1	TGCGCCAGCAGCCAAGAGGTGGGCAGTACCTACGAGCAGTACTTC	CASSQEVGSTYEQYF
NA	TRBJ2-7	NA	TRBV7-2	TGTGCCAGCAGCCCCCTAGGACGGGAGCCAATATCCGAGCAGTACTTC	CASSPLGREPISEQYF
TRBD1	TRBJ1-3	once	TRBV11-3	TGTGCCAGCAGCTTATGGGACAGCTCTGGAAACACCATATATTTT	CASSLWDSSGNTIYF
NA	TRBJ2-2	NA	TRBV5-5	TGTGCCAGCATTTTCGGGGTCACCGGGGAGCTGTTTTTT	CASIFGVTGELFF
NA	TRBJ2-7	NA	TRBV19	TGTGCCACCCTCTCCTACGAGCAGTACTTC	CATLSYEQYF
NA	TRBJ2-1	NA	TRBV5-6	TGTGCCAGCAGCTTCGTCAGTAACAATGAGCAGTTCTTC	CASSFVSNNEQFF
NA	TRBJ2-7	NA	TRBV11-2	TGTGCCAGCAGCTTAGAACCGAATTCCTACGAGCAGTACTTC	CASSLEPNSYEQYF
NA	TRBJ2-7	NA	TRBV28	TGTGCCAGCAGTTCGGGACTTGACTACGAGCAGTACTTC	CASSSGLDYEQYF
NA	TRBJ2-1	NA	TRBV5-4	TGTGCCAGCAGCTTCTCGGATGAGCAGTTCTTC	CASSFSDEQFF
TRBD2	TRBJ2-7	few	TRBV11-3	TGTGCCAGCAGCAACGAGCGGGAGACCGGGTACGAGCAGTACTTC	CASSNERETGYEQYF
NA	TRBJ2-2	NA	TRBV21-1	TGTGCCAGCAGCAAGCGGGAGGGCCATACCGGGGAGCTGCTTTTT	CASSKREGHTGELLF
NA	TRBJ2-5	NA	TRBV28	TGTGCCAGCAGTTTAAACGGGTGGGAGACCCAGTACTTC	CASSLNGWETQYF
TRBD2	TRBJ2-1	NA	TRBV19	TGTGCCAGTAGTAGGGGACTAGCGGGGGGATACAATGAGCAGTTCTTC	CASSRGLAGGYNEQFF
NA	TRBJ2-2	few	TRBV7-9	TGTGCCAGCAGCTTACAGGGTAGCGGCTCCGGGGAGCTGTTTTTT	CASSLQGSGSGELFF
NA	TRBJ1-4	NA	TRBV19	TGTGCCAGTAGTCACCCTCTTGACAGAGGTGAAAAACTGTTTTTT	CASSHPLDRGEKLFF
NA	TRBJ2-1	few	TRBV6-1	TGTGCCAGCAGTGAAGGGAGGGCCCGGAACGATGAGCAGTTCTTC	CASSEGRARNDEQFF
TRBD1	TRBJ2-1	NA	TRBV2	TGTGCCAGCAGCCCGGACAGGAGCTCCTACAATGAGCAGTTCTTC	CASSPDRSSYNEQFF
TRBD2	TRBJ2-3	NA	TRBV7-9	TGTGCCAGCAGTTATAGGACTAGCGGGAGAACAGATACGCAGTATTTT	CASSYRTSGRTDTQYF
TRBD2	TRBJ2-7	few	TRBV11-2	TGTGCCAGCAGCTCAACCGGACTAGCGGGAGGGGAGCAGTACTTC	CASSSTGLAGGEQYF
TRBD1	TRBJ2-7	few	TRBV5-1	TGCGCCAGCAGCCGGAGGACAGGGGACTACGAGCAGTACTTC	CASSRRTGDYEQYF
NA	TRBJ2-7	NA	TRBV18	TGTGCCAGCTCATTGGGAGGCACCTCCTACGAGCAGTACTTC	CASSLGGTSYEQYF
NA	TRBJ2-1	NA	TRBV9	TGTGCCAGCAGCGTAGGGGCAACGCCCTACAATGAGCAGTTCTTC	CASSVGATPYNEQFF
NA	TRBJ1-4	NA	TRBV25-1	TGTGCCAGCAGTGCGCGGGGGGGGCCGGGTGAAAAACTGTTTTTT	CASSARGGPGEKLFF
NA	TRBJ1-4	NA	TRBV6-1	TGTGCCAGCAGTGAAGGGATAGGGAGAAATGAAAAACTGTTTTTT	CASSEGIGRNEKLFF
TRBD2	TRBJ2-1	NA	TRBV30	TGTGCCTGGAGTGTGGGACTAGCGGTCGGTTATGAGCAGTTCTTC	CAWSVGLAVGYEQFF
TRBD1	TRBJ2-3	NA	TRBV7-9	TGTGCCAGCAGCTTAGGGGTCACAGGGGCAACAGATACGCAGTATTTT	CASSLGVTGATDTQYF
TRBD1	TRBJ2-5	NA	TRBV27	TGTGCCAGCAGCCAGTCCGGGACAGGGGGCGGTTGGGAGACCCAGTACTTC	CASSQSGTGGGWETQYF
TRBD1	TRBJ1-2	few	TRBV7-9	TGTGCCAGCAGCCGCGGGACAGATGGCTACACCTTC	CASSRGTDGYTF
NA	TRBJ2-2	NA	TRBV6-6	TGTGCCAGCAGCAAGCACACCGGGGAGCTGTTTTTT	CASSKHTGELFF